This TCR beta chain was retrieved from a study of T cells in Graves' hyperthyroidism and ophthalmopathy (dated by TCRdb to the late 2010s). Regarding the complete study: Peripheral blood samples were taken at initial diagnosis, before any treatment was given. TCR V-J signatures able to tell the groups apart were searched for in a discovery cohort of some 97 patients, of whom 43 had Graves' ophthalmopathy and around 56 had stable Graves' hyperthyroidism. Prospective prediction of ophthalmopathy was tested in an independent validation cohort of some 20 hyperthyroidism patients and around 16 patients who later progressed to ophthalmopathy. The approximately 90 discovery patients were divided at random into training and test sets in a 7:3 ratio. In addition, the study compared T-cell repertoires in thyroid tissue and in blood from five to seven Graves' hyperthyroidism patients. After sampling, hyperthyroidism patients received methimazole starting at 30 mg daily, and ophthalmopathy patients received high-dose intravenous methylprednisolone. The paper describes TCR Vbeta CDR3 sequencing of 140 or so peripheral blood samples, made up of 40 to 45 ophthalmopathy patients, 70 to 75 hyperthyroidism patients and around 17 progressor patients.

The TCR beta CDR3 regions were amplified from the RNA transcripts. A first-round RT-PCR of the TCR CDR3 used the HTBI primer set with the Qiagen OneStep RT-PCR kit. Libraries were constructed in a second round of multiplex PCR, after which size selection and purification were carried out. The libraries were sequenced on an Illumina HiSeq2000 using paired-end 100 bp reads. Per the original workflow: Raw data were processed with SOAPnuke, discarding reads with adapters, uncalled bases, mean Phred below 15, or no exact constant-primer or identifier match. COPE v1.2.5 was used to merge the high-quality paired reads, and each unique nucleotide sequence was defined as a clonotype. Clonotypes were aligned to IMGT TRBV, TRBD and TRBJ reference segments using MiTCR v1.1. Analysis was restricted to V-J combinations with a frequency above 0.0001, which covered over 98% of repertoires. A TCS score was defined as the ratio of F50 (clonal expansion) to E x V (chaos), with BLOSUM62-based TCRdist applied between CDR3 peptides within each V-J. Welch's t-statistics and random forest reduced approximately 520 V-J features to roughly 13, which were used in a naive Bayes classifier (R e1071). The public reads were quality trimmed at Q25 with fastp and then assembled into clones with MiXCR by TCRdb, keeping productive beta chains. Entries are consolidated by CDR3 protein sequence, retaining the most common genes and DNA. TCRdb, rather than the study authors, made the V and J calls. The sample contains some 550,000 distinct CDR3 sequences, about a sixth of them found a single time. Under 3.5% of the sample comes from the top ten.

The CDR3 sequence holds 15 residues, the cysteine and phenylalanine included. Only the CDR3 DNA stays, 45 bases, in frame from base 1. V sheds 0 bases and J sheds 1 base, leaving 12 bases between their ends. Sequences DFQATT (CDR1) and SNEGSKA (CDR2) are obtained from the germline V gene (reference sequence). Concerning this clonotype: Its antigen is unknown. The record has no base qualities; no much larger clone is one base away.

In the ophthalmopathy patients, disease was moderately to severely active, with a Clinical Activity Score of 3 or more, a NOSPECS grade of 4 or more, and a duration of less than 3 months. Any patient with an uncontrolled infection, another autoimmune disease, pregnancy or lactation was excluded. Diagnoses were established on the basis of clinical symptoms, serum thyroxine and TRAb, thyroid ultrasound, and orbital computed tomography. PBMCs were separated from 8 to 10 ml of fresh peripheral blood using Ficoll-Paque density gradient centrifugation. Trizol reagent was used to extract total RNA, and RNA quality was then checked on an Agilent 2100 Bioanalyzer. What the study reported, not specific to this receptor: A model built on a 13 V-J signature distinguished ophthalmopathy from stable hyperthyroidism, reaching about 88% sensitivity and about 81% specificity in cross-validation and 80%/75% in testing. In validation, the model predicted progression to ophthalmopathy with roughly 70% sensitivity and around 72% specificity, a median of 6.5 months before onset. No statistical method was used to fix the sample size in advance, and group allocation was not hidden from the investigators. Most expanded thyroid clonotypes (frequency above 0.001) were also found in blood, which suggests that blood repertoires may mirror thyroid immune responses.

The sequencing sample was made of blood. The chain is made from TRBV20-1 and TRBJ1-1; a tentative D call is TRBD1 (5 bases match). The receptor's source is a woman aged 35 to 49 with Graves' ophthalmopathy. CDR3 region: CSAREGRAKNTEAFF. The nucleotides read TGCAGTGCTAGAGAAGGCAGGGCTAAGAACACTGAAGCTTTCTTT.